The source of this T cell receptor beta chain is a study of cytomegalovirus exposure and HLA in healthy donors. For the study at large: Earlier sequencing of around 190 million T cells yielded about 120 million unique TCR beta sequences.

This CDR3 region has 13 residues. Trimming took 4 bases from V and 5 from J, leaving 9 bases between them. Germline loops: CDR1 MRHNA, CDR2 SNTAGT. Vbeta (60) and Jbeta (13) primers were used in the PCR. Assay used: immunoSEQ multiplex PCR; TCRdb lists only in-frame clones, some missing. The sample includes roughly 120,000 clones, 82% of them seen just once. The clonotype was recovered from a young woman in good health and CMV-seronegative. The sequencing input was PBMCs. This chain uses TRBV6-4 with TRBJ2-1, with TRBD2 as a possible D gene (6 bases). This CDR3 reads CASSAEGHNEQFF. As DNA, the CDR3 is TGTGCCAGCAGTGCGGAGGGCCACAATGAGCAGTTCTTC.